This T cell receptor beta chain was recorded in a study of cytomegalovirus exposure and HLA in healthy donors. Findings of the study overall: The authors considered a cluster of highly shared sequence variants likely to be a sequencing artifact. A classifier reportedly called cytomegalovirus status with high sensitivity and specificity. TCR beta V- and J-gene trimming, according to a later analysis, was linked to a missense DCLRE1C variant. 164 TCR beta chains were listed as cytomegalovirus-associated.

Trimming cost V 0 bases and J 3 bases, with 11 bases left between them. CDR3 size: 15 residues. The germline gives CDR1 LGHNA, CDR2 YNFKEQ. Comments on this clone: The antigen remains unidentified.

PCR employed 60 Vbeta and 13 Jbeta primers. Measured with immunoSEQ multiplex PCR; TCRdb has only the in-frame clones, and not every one. The sample lists about 200,000 clones; around 79% were seen once. The chain links TRBV4-2 to TRBJ1-1, with D unresolved. The source material was PBMCs. The receptor's source is a male donor in good health and CMV-seropositive. The chain's CDR3 is CASSQEAEVHTEAFF. CDR3 bases: TGTGCCAGCAGCCAAGAGGCGGAGGTACACACTGAAGCTTTCTTT.